Listed below are T cell receptor beta chains from one sample, sequenced in a study of blood T cell repertoires in COVID-19. The protocol was immunoSEQ multiplex PCR, while the TCRdb copy is restricted to in-frame clones and leaves out a portion. The sample contains about 160,000 clones, roughly 88% of which appear only once. Sequenced: peripheral blood. These receptors all stem from a man between 18 and 29 years old with acute or convalescent COVID-19. CDR3s include the opening cysteine and the closing phenylalanine or tryptophan. Fields, in order: J gene, clone size, D gene, V gene, CDR3 protein, CDR3 DNA. D genes are given only for firm matches. Only part of the rows carry a size: once, few, many, or a class if the clone is expanded.

>TRBJ2-1|NA|NA|TRBV7-7
CASSSRQISSYNEQFF
TGTGCCAGCAGCTCACGACAGATCAGCTCCTACAATGAGCAGTTCTTC
>TRBJ1-6|NA|TRBD1|TRBV5-1
CASSQGTGASSSYNSPLHF
TGCGCCAGCAGCCAGGGGACAGGGGCGTCCAGCTCCTATAATTCACCCCTCCACTTT
>TRBJ1-3|once|NA|TRBV10-2
CASSDLRLPSGNTIYF
TGCGCCAGCAGTGATTTGCGCCTTCCCTCTGGAAACACCATATATTTT
>TRBJ1-1|NA|TRBD1|TRBV3-1/TRBV3-2
CASTNRDRATEAFF
TGTGCCAGCACCAACCGGGACAGGGCCACTGAAGCTTTCTTT
>TRBJ2-7|NA|NA|TRBV30
CAWSGTGIAGEALEQYF
TGTGCCTGGAGCGGGACAGGCATAGCGGGGGAGGCTTTAGAGCAGTACTTC
>TRBJ2-7|NA|NA|TRBV4-1
CASSQERDYYEQYF
TGCGCCAGCAGCCAAGAGAGGGATTATTACGAGCAGTACTTC
>TRBJ1-1|NA|NA|TRBV30
CAWSVEGLNTEAFF
TGTGCCTGGAGTGTTGAGGGCTTAAACACTGAAGCTTTCTTT
>TRBJ1-2|NA|TRBD1|TRBV18
CASSPGTGTLSNTF
TGTGCCAGCTCACCAGGGACAGGGACGCTCAGTAACACCTTC
>TRBJ2-5|NA|TRBD2|TRBV2
CASNGGGAQETQYF
TGTGCCAGCAACGGCGGGGGGGCCCAAGAGACCCAGTACTTC
>TRBJ2-3|NA|NA|TRBV19
CASTQRVLSTDTQYF
TGTGCCAGTACGCAACGGGTGCTATCCACAGATACGCAGTATTTT
>TRBJ1-2|NA|TRBD1|TRBV27
CASRSDRGRDYGYTF
TGTGCCAGCAGGTCGGACAGGGGGCGCGACTATGGCTACACCTTC
>TRBJ1-2|NA|TRBD1|TRBV6-5
CASRDSLEGYTF
TGTGCCAGTAGGGACAGCTTGGAAGGCTACACCTTC
>TRBJ1-2|NA|NA|TRBV5-1
CASSLGTPNYGYTF
TGCGCCAGCAGCCTTGGGACACCTAACTATGGCTACACCTTC
>TRBJ2-7|few|TRBD2|TRBV7-9
CASSPSSGSLIEQYF
TGTGCCAGCAGCCCCTCTAGCGGGAGTTTGATCGAGCAGTACTTC
>TRBJ1-2|few|TRBD1|TRBV6-5
CASSRGQEANYGYTF
TGTGCCAGCAGTCGAGGACAGGAAGCTAACTATGGCTACACCTTC
>TRBJ1-1|NA|NA|TRBV6-5
CASRGLGQPNTEAFF
TGTGCCAGCAGAGGCCTCGGACAGCCGAACACTGAAGCTTTCTTT